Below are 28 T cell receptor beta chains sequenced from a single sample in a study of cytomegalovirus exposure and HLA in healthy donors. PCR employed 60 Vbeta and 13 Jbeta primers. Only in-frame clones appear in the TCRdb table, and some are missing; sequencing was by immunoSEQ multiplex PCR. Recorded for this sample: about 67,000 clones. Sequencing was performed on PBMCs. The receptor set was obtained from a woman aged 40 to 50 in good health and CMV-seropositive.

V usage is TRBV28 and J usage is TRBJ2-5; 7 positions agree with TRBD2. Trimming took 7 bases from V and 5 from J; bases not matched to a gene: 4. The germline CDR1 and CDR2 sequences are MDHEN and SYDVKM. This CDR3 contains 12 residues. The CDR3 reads CASTAGKETQYF. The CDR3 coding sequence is TGTGCCAGCACAGCGGGGAAGGAGACCCAGTACTTC.

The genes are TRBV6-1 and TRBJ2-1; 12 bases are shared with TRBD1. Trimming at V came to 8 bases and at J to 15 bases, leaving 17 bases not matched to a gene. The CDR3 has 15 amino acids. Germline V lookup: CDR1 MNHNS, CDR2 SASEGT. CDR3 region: CASVKGTGGPAYTFF. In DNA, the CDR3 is TGTGCCAGCGTGAAGGGGACAGGGGGCCCAGCCTATACGTTCTTC.

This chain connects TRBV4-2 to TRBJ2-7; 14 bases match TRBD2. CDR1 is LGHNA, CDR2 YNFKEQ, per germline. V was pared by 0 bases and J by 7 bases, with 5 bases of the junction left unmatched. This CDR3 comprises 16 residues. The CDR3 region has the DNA TGTGCCAGCAGCCAAGATCCGACTAGCGGGAGGGGAGAGCAGTACTTC. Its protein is CASSQDPTSGRGEQYF.

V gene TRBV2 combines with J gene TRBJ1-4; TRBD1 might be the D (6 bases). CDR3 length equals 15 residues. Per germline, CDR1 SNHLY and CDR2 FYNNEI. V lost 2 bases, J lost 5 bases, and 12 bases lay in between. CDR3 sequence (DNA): TGTGCCAGCAGTGAAAACAGGGTAATGAATGAAAAACTGTTTTTT. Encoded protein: CASSENRVMNEKLFF.

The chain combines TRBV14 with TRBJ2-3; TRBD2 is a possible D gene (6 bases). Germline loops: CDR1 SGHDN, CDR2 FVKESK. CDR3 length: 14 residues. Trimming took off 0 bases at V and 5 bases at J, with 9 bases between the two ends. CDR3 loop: CASSQDPGEDTQYF. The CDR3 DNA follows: TGTGCCAGCAGCCAAGATCCGGGGGAAGATACGCAGTATTTT.

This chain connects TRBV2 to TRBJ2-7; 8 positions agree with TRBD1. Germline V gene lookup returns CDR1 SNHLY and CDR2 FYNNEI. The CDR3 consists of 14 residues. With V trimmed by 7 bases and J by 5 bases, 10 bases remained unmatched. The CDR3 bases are TGTGCCAGCACTTATAACAGGGGGTTTCACGAGCAGTACTTC. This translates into CASTYNRGFHEQYF. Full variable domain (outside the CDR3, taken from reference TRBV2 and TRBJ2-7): EPEVTQTPSHQVTQMGQEVILRCVPISNHLYFYWYRQILGQKVEFLVSFYNNEISEKSEIFDDQFSVERPDGSNFTLKIRSTKLEDSAMYFCASTYNRGFHEQYFGPGTRLTVT.

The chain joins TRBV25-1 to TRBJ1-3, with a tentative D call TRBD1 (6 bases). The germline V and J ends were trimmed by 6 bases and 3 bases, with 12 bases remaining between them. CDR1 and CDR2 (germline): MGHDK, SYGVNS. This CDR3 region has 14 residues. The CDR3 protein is CASRQGALGNTIYF. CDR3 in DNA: TGTGCCAGCAGACAGGGAGCACTTGGAAACACCATATATTTT.

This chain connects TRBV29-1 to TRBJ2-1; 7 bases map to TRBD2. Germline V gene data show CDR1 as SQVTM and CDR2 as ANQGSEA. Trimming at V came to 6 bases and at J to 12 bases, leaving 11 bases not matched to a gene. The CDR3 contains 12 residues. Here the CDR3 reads CSVEISGWGQFF. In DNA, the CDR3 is TGCAGCGTGGAGATTAGCGGGTGGGGGCAGTTCTTC.

The chain's CDR3 is CASSLVPREGANEQFF. DNA for the CDR3: TGTGCCAGCAGCTTAGTCCCCCGGGAGGGCGCGAATGAGCAGTTCTTC. This sequence joins TRBV7-8 and TRBJ2-1, with 8 bases that match TRBD2. This CDR3 comprises 16 residues. Germline V gene sequence: CDR1 SGHVS, CDR2 FQNEAQ. The ends lost 1 base at V and 7 bases at J; junction bases unmatched: 9.

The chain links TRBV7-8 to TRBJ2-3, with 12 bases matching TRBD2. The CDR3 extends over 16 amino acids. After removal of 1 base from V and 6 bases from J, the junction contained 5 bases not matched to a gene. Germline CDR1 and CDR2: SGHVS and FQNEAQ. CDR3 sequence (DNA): TGTGCCAGCAGCTTAGGACTAGCGGGAGTGGTGGATACGCAGTATTTT. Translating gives CASSLGLAGVVDTQYF.

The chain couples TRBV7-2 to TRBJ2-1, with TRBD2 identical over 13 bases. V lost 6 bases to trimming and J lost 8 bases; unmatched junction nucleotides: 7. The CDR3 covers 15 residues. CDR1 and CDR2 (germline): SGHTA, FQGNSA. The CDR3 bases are TGTGCCAGCAGTCTTTGGACTAGCGGGAGCTATGAGCAGTTCTTC. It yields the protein CASSLWTSGSYEQFF. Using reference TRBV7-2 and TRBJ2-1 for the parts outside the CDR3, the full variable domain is GAGVSQSPSNKVTEKGKDVELRCDPISGHTALYWYRQSLGQGLEFLIYFQGNSAPDKSGLPSDRFSAERTGGSVSTLTIQRTQQEDSAVYLCASSLWTSGSYEQFFGPGTRLTVL.

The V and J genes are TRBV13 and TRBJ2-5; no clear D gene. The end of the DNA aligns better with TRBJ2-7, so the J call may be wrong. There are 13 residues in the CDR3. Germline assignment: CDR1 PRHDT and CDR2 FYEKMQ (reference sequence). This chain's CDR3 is CASSSRHVDEQYF. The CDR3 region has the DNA TGTGCCAGCAGCTCTCGACATGTCGACGAGCAGTACTTC.

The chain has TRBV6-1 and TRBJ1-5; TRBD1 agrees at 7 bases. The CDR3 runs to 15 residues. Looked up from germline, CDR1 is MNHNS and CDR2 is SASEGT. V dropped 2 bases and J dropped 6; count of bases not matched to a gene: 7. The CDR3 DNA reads TGTGCCAGCAGTGAAAGCGAGGGGGCAGTTCAGCCCCAGCATTTT. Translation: CASSESEGAVQPQHF.

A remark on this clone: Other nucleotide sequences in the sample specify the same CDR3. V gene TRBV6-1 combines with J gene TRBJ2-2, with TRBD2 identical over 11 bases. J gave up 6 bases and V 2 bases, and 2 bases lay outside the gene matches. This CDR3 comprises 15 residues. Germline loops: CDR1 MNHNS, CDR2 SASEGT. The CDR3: CASSELAGGPGELFF. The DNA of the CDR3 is TGTGCCAGCAGTGAATTAGCGGGAGGGCCCGGGGAGCTGTTTTTT.

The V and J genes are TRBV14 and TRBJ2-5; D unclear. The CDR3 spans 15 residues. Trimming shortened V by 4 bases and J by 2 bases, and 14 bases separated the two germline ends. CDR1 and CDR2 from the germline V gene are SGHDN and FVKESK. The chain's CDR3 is CASSPQATLQETQYF. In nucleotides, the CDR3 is TGTGCCAGCAGCCCCCAGGCGACACTTCAAGAGACCCAGTACTTC.

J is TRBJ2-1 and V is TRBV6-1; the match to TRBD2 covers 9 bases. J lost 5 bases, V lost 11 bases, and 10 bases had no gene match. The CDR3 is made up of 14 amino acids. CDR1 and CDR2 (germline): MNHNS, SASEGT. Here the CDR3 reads CACRWTSANNEQFF. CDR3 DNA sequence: TGTGCCTGCCGTTGGACTAGCGCAAACAATGAGCAGTTCTTC.

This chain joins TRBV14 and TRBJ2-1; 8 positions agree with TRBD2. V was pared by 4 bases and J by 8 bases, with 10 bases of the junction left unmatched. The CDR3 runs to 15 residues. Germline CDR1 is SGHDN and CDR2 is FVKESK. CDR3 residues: CASSPRAGEEDEQFF. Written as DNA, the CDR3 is TGTGCCAGCAGCCCGAGAGCGGGAGAAGAGGATGAGCAGTTCTTC.

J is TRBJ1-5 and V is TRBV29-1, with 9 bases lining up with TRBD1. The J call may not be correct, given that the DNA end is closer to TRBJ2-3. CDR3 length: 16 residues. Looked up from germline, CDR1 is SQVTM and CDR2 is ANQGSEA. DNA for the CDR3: TGCAGCGCCCAATTTACAGGGGGCAATAGCAATCAGCCCCAGTATTTT. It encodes CSAQFTGGNSNQPQYF.

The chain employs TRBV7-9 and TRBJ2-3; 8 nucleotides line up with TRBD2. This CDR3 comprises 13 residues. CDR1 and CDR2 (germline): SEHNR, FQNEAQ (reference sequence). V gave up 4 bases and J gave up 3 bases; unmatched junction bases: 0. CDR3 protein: CASSSSGTDTQYF. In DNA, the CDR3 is TGTGCCAGCAGCTCTAGCGGGACAGATACGCAGTATTTT.

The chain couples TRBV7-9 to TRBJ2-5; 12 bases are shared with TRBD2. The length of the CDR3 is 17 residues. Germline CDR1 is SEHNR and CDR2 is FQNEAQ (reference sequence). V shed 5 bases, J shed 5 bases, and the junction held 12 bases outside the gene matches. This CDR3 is CASSKSLAGGPWETQYF. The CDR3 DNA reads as TGTGCCAGCAGCAAATCTCTAGCGGGGGGGCCGTGGGAGACCCAGTACTTC.

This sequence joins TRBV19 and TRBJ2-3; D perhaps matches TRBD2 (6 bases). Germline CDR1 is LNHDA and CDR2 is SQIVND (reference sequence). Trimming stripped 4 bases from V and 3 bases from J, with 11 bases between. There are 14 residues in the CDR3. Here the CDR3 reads CASSKRGGTDTQYF. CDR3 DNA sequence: TGTGCCAGTAGTAAAAGGGGAGGTACAGATACGCAGTATTTT.

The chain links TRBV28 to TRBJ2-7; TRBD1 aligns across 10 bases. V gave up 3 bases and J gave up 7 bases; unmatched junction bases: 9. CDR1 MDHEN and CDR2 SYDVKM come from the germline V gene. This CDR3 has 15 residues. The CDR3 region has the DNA TGTGCCAGCAGTTTTCGGGGACAGGGGAAGAAAGAGCAGTACTTC. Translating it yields CASSFRGQGKKEQYF. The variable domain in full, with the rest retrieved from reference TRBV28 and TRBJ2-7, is DVKVTQSSRYLVKRTGEKVFLECVQDMDHENMFWYRQDPGLGLRLIYFSYDVKMKEKGDIPEGYSVSREKKERFSLILESASTNQTSMYLCASSFRGQGKKEQYFGPGTRLTVT.

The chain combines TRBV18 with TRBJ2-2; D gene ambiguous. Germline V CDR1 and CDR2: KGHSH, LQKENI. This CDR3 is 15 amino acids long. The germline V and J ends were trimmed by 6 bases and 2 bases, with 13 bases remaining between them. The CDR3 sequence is CASSLGSFNTGELFF. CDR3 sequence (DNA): TGTGCCAGCTCGCTAGGCAGTTTTAACACCGGGGAGCTGTTTTTT. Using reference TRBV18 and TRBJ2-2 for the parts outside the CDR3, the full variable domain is NAGVMQNPRHLVRRRGQEARLRCSPMKGHSHVYWYRQLPEEGLKFMVYLQKENIIDESGMPKERFSAEFPKEGPSILRIQQVVRGDSAAYFCASSLGSFNTGELFFGEGSRLTVL.

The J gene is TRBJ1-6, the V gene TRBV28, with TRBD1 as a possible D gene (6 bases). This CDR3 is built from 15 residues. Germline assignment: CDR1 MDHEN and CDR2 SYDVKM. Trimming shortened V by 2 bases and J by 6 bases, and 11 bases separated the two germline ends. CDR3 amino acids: CASSLGGASNSPLHF. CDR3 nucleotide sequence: TGTGCCAGCAGTTTAGGGGGGGCAAGTAATTCACCCCTCCACTTT.

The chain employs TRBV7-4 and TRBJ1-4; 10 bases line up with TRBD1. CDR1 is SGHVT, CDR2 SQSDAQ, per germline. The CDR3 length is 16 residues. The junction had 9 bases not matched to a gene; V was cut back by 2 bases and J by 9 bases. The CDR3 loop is CASSLWETGGFQKLFF. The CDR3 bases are TGTGCCAGCAGCTTATGGGAGACAGGGGGCTTTCAAAAACTGTTTTTT.

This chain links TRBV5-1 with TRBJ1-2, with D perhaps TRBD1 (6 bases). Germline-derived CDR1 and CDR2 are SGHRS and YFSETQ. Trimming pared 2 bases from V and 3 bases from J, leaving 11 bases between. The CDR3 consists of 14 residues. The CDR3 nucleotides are TGCGCCAGCAGCTTATCAGGGGCGCACTATGGCTACACCTTC. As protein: CASSLSGAHYGYTF.

The CDR3 DNA sequence: TGTGCCAGCAGCCCTCAGGGTAATCAAGAGACCCAGTACTTC. Residues: CASSPQGNQETQYF. The chain is built from TRBV5-4 and TRBJ2-5; maybe TRBD1 (5 bases). Germline V lookup: CDR1 SGHNT, CDR2 YYREEE (reference sequence). Trimming cost V 4 bases and J 2 bases, with 12 bases left between them. The CDR3 has 14 residues.

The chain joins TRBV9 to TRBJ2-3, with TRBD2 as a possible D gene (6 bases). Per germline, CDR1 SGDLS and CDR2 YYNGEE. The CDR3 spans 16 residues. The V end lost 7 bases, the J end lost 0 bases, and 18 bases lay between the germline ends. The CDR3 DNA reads TGTGCCAGCTCACCAATAGCGGCAACTAGCACAGATACGCAGTATTTT. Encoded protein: CASSPIAATSTDTQYF.